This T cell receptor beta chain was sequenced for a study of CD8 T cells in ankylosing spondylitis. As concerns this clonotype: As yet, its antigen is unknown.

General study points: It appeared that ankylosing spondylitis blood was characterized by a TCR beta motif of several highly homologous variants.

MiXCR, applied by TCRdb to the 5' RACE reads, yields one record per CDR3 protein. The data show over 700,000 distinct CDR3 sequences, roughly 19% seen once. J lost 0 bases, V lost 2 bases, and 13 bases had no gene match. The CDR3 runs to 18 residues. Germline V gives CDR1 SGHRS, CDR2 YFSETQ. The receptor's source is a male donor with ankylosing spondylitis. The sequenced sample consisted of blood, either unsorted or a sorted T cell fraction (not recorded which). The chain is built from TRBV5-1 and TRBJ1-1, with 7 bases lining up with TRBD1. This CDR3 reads CASSLKTGPVAMNTEAFF. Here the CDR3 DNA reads TGCGCCAGCAGCTTAAAGACAGGGCCCGTGGCAATGAACACTGAAGCTTTCTTT.